The TCR beta chain under discussion was sequenced for a study of T cell changes during pregnancy in multiple sclerosis. This CDR3 is built from 15 residues. Germline trimming cut 4 bases from V and 5 bases from J; bases unmatched to any gene: 12. Germline V lookup: CDR1 SGHRS, CDR2 YFSETQ. This table comes from immunoSEQ multiplex PCR, and its TCRdb copy is limited to in-frame clones, with some not included. In the table there are 100,000 or so clones, about 94% of which are singletons. The sample was peripheral blood, taken in the third trimester of pregnancy. The sequence was obtained from a female donor with multiple sclerosis, enrolled in a pregnancy study. The rearrangement links TRBV5-1 to TRBJ2-7; 7 bases map to TRBD1. CDR3 sequence (DNA): TGCGCCAGCAGCATCAAGACAGGGCAGGCCCACGAGCAGTACTTC. Translation gives CASSIKTGQAHEQYF.